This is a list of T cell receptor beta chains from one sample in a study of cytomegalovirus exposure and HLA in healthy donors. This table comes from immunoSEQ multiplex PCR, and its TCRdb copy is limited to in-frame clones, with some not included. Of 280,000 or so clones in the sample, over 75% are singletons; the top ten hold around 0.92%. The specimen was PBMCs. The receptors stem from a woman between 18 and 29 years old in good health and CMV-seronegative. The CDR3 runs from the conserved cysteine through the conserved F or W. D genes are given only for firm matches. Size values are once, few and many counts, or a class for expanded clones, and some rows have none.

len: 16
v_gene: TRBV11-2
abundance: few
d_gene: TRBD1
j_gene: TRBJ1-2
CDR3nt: TGTGCCAGCAGCTTGGGAGGGACAGGGTTTACCTATGGCTACACCTTC
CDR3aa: CASSLGGTGFTYGYTF

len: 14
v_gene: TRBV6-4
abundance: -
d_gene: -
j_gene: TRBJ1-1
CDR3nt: TGTGCCAGCAGCCCGAACGGGATGAACACTGAAGCTTTCTTT
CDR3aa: CASSPNGMNTEAFF

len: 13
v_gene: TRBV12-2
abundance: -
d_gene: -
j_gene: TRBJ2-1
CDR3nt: TGTGCAAGTGGGGGCAGGTCCTACAATGAGCAGTTCTTC
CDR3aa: CASGGRSYNEQFF

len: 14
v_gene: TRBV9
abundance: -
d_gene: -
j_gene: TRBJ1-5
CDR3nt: TGTGCCAGCAGCGGCGGATATAGCAATCAGCCCCAGCATTTT
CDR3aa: CASSGGYSNQPQHF

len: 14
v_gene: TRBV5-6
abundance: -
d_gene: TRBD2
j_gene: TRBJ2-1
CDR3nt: TGTGCCAGCAGACGACTAGCGGAGTTCAATGAGCAGTTCTTC
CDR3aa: CASRRLAEFNEQFF

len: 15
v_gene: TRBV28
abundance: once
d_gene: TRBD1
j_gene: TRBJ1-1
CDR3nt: TGTGCCAGCAGTCCGACAGGGGTCGGGGGCACTGAAGCTTTCTTT
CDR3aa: CASSPTGVGGTEAFF

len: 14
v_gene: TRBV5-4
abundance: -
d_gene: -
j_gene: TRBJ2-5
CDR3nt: TGTGCCAGCAGCACAGGTCCCCTAGAAGAGACCCAGTACTTC
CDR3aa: CASSTGPLEETQYF

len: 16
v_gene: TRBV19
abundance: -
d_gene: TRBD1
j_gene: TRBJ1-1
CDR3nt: TGTGCCAGTAGTAACCGGGACAGGGCCCGTTCGGCTGAAGCTTTCTTT
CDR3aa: CASSNRDRARSAEAFF

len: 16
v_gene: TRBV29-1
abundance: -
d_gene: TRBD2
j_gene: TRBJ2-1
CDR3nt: TGCAGCGTTGAGGGCGGTAGCGGGGCTCCCTTCGATGAGCAGTTCTTC
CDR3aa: CSVEGGSGAPFDEQFF

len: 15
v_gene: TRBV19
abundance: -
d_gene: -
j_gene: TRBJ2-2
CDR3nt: TGTGCCAGTAGTATAGTCGGGAGCCACACCGGGGAGCTGTTTTTT
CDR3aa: CASSIVGSHTGELFF

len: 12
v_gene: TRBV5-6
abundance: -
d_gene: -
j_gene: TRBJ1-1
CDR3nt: TGTGCCAGCAGCTTTTCTAGCACTGAAGCTTTCTTT
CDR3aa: CASSFSSTEAFF

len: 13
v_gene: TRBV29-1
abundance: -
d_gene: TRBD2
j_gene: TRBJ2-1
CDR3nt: TGCAGCGTTGGGCTCGGGACTAGCAATGAGCAGTTCTTC
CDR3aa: CSVGLGTSNEQFF

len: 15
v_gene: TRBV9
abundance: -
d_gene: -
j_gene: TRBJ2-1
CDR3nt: TGTGCCAGCAGCCCCGGAGGCGGGGGCGGACGGGAGCAGTTCTTC
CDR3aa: CASSPGGGGGREQFF

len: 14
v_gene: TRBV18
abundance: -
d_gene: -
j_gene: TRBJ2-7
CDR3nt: TGTGCCAGCTCACCCGGACTCCAAGCTGGCGAGCAGTACTTC
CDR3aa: CASSPGLQAGEQYF

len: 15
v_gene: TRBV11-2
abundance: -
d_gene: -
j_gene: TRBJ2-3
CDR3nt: TGTGCCAGCAGCCTGAGCCTAGGGAGTACAGATACGCAGTATTTT
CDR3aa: CASSLSLGSTDTQYF

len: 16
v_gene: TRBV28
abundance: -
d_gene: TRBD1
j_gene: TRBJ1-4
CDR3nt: TGTGCCAGCAGTCGCTACCGAAGACAGGGGAGTGAAAAACTGTTTTTT
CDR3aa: CASSRYRRQGSEKLFF

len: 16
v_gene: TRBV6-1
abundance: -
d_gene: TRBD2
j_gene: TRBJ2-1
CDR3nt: TGTGCCAGCAGAGAAGGACTAGCGGGAGCTAACAATGAGCAGTTCTTC
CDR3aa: CASREGLAGANNEQFF

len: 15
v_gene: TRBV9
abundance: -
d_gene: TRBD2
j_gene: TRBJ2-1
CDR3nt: TGTGCCAGCAATCTCCGGGGGGTTGGAGAAAATGAGCAGTTCTTC
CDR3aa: CASNLRGVGENEQFF

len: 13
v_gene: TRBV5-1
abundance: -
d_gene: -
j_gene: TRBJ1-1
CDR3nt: TGCGCCAGCAGCTTTGGGGCGAACACTGAAGCTTTCTTT
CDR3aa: CASSFGANTEAFF

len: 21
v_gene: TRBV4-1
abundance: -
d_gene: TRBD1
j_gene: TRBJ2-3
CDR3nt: TGCGCCAGCAGCCAAGATCTTCTGGGTCGAACCGGACAGGGGATTGCAGATACGCAGTATTTT
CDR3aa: CASSQDLLGRTGQGIADTQYF

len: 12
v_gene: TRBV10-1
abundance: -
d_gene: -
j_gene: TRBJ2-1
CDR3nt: TGCGCCAGCAGTGCCTCCTATCCCCTGCAGTTCTTC
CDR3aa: CASSASYPLQFF

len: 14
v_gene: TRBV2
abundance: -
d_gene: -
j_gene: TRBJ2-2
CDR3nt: TGTGCCAGCAGTGAAATTCGGAACACCGGGGAGCTGTTTTTT
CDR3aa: CASSEIRNTGELFF

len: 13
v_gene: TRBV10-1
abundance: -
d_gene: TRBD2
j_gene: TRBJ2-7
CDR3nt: TGCGCCAGCAGTACGGGACTAGTCTCCGAGCAGTACTTC
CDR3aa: CASSTGLVSEQYF

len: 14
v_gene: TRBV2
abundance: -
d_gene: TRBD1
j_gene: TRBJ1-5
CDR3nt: TGTGCCAGCAAGCAGGGGGCGCTGGGTCAGCCCCAGCATTTT
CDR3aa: CASKQGALGQPQHF

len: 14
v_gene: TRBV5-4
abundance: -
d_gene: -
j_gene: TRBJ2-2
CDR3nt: TGTGCCAGCAGCCCTACCGAAAACACCGGGGAGCTGTTTTTT
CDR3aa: CASSPTENTGELFF

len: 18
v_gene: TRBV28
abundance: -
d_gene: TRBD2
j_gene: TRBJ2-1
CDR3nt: TGTGCCAGCAGCCTCCCACTAGCGGGAGTAGGCTCCTACAATGAGCAGTTCTTC
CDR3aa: CASSLPLAGVGSYNEQFF

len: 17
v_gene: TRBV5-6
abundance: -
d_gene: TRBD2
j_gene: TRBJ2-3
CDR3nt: TGTGCCAGCAGCTTGGGACTAGCGGGAGGGCCCACAGATACGCAGTATTTT
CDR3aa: CASSLGLAGGPTDTQYF

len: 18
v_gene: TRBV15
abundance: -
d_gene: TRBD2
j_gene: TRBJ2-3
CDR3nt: TGTGCCACCAGCAGAGATCCGGGACTAGGGGGGGGCACAGATACGCAGTATTTT
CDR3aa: CATSRDPGLGGGTDTQYF

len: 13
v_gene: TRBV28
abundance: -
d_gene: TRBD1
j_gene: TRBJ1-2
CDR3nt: TGTGCCAGCAGTACGCGACACAGGGGTGGCTACACCTTC
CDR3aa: CASSTRHRGGYTF

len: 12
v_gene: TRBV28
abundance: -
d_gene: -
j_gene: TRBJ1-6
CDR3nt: TGTGCCAGCAGTTTCCGGGGTTCACCCCTCCACTTT
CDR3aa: CASSFRGSPLHF

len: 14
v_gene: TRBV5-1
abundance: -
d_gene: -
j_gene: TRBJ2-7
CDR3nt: TGCGCCAGCAGGAAGGGGCAGGAAGTCTACGAGCAGTACTTC
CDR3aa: CASRKGQEVYEQYF

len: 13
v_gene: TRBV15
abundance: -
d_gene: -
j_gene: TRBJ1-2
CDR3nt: TGTGCCACCAGCAGTTTCTTCGGGGACAGCTACACCTTC
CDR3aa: CATSSFFGDSYTF

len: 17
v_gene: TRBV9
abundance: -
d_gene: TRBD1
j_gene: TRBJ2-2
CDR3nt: TGTGCCAGCAGCGATCGACAGGGGGCGGCGAACACCGGGGAGCTGTTTTTT
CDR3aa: CASSDRQGAANTGELFF

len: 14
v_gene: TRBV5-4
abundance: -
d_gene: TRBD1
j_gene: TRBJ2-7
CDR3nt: TGTGCCAGCAGCTGGGACAGCAGCTCCTACGAGCAGTACTTC
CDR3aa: CASSWDSSSYEQYF

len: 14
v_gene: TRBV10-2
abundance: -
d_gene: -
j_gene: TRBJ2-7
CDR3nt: TGCGCCAGCCGGAAGGGCGGGAACTCCTACGAGCAGTACTTC
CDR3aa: CASRKGGNSYEQYF

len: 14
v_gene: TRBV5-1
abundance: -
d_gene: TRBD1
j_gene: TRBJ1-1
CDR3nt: TGCGCCACCCATACCGGACAGGCTAACACTGAAGCTTTCTTT
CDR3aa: CATHTGQANTEAFF

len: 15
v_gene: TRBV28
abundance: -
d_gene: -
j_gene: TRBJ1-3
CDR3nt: TGTGCCAGCAGAGGAGCTCCGCCACAAGGAAACACCATATATTTT
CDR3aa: CASRGAPPQGNTIYF

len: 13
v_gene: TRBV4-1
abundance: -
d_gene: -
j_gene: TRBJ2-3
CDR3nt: TGCGCCAGCCAGGACTCTTGGACAGATACGCAGTATTTT
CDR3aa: CASQDSWTDTQYF

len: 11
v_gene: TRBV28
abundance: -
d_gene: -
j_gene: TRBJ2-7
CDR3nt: TGTGCCAGCAGTCCCCAGGGATCCGTTTACTTC
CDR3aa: CASSPQGSVYF

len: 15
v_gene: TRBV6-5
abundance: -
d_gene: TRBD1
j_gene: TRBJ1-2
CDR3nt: TGTGCCAGCAGTTGGGGGGCAGGGGGGCTCTATGGCTACACCTTC
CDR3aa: CASSWGAGGLYGYTF

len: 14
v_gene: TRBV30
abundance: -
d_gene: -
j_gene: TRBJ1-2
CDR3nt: TGTGCCTGGAGTGTGGGGACTAATAACTATGGCTACACCTTC
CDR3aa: CAWSVGTNNYGYTF

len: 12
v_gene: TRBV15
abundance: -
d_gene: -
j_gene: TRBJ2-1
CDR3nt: TGTGCCACCAGTAGTAACCCCCGAAGGCAGTTCTTC
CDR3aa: CATSSNPRRQFF

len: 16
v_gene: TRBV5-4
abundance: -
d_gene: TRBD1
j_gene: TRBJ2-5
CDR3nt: TGTGCCAGCACCAAAAAGACAGGGATGTTCGGCGAGACCCAGTACTTC
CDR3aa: CASTKKTGMFGETQYF

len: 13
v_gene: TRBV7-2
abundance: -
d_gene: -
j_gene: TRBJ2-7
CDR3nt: TGTGCCAGCAGCTTAGCGGAGGCTTACGAGCAGTACTTC
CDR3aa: CASSLAEAYEQYF

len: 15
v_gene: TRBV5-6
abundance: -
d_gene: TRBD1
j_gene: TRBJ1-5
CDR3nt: TGTGCCAGCAGCGAGGGGACAGGGCTCAATCAGCCCCAGCATTTT
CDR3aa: CASSEGTGLNQPQHF

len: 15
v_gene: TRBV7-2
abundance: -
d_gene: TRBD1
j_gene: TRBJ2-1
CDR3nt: TGTGCCAGCAGCTTAGGGACAGGGGGCTTGGATGAGCAGTTCTTC
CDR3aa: CASSLGTGGLDEQFF

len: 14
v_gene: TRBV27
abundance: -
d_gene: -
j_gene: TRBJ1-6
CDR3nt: TGTGCCAGCAGTTGGAGACAGAGTAATTCACCCCTCCACTTT
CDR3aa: CASSWRQSNSPLHF

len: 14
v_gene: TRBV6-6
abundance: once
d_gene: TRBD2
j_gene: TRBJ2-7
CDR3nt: TGTGCCAGCACAGGTAGCGGGCTCTTTATCAAGCAGTACTTC
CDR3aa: CASTGSGLFIKQYF

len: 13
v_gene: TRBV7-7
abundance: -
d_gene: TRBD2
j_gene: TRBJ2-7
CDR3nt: TGTGCCAGCAGCCCAAGCGGGAGCTACGAGCAGTACTTC
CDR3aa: CASSPSGSYEQYF

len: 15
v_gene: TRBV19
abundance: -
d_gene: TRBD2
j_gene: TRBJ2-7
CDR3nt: TGTGCCAGTAGTATTGCGGGGGTGAGTACCCACGAGCAGTACTTC
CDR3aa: CASSIAGVSTHEQYF

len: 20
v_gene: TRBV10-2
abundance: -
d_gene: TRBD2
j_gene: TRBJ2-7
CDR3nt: TGCGCCAGCAGTGACATGCTCCCGGGACTAGCGGGACACATCTCCTACGAGCAGTACTTC
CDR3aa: CASSDMLPGLAGHISYEQYF

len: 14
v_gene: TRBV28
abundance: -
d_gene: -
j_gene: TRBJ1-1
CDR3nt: TGTGCCAGCAGTTTATCGGGAGGGATATGGGAAGCTTTCTTT
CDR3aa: CASSLSGGIWEAFF

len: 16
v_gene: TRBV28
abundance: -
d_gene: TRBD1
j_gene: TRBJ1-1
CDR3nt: TGTGCCAGCAGACCCGACAGGGGGCCAACGAACACTGAAGCTTTCTTT
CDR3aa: CASRPDRGPTNTEAFF

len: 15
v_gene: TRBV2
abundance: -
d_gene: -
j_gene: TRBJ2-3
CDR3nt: TGTGCCAGCAGCGTCCGGGAGATCAGCACAGATACGCAGTATTTT
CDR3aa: CASSVREISTDTQYF

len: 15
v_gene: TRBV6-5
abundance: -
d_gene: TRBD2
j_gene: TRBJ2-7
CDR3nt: TGTGCCAGCAGCGGCCTGGGACTAGGGTTCTCCGAGCAGTACTTC
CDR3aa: CASSGLGLGFSEQYF

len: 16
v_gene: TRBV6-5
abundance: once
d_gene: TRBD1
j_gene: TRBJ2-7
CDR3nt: TGTGCCAGCAGTTACTCCGGCAGGGGGCGATTCTACGAGCAGTACTTC
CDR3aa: CASSYSGRGRFYEQYF

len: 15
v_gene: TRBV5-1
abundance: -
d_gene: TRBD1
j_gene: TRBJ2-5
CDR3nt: TGCGCCAGCTCCCCGGTACAGGGGGCAGGGGAGACCCAGTACTTC
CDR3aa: CASSPVQGAGETQYF

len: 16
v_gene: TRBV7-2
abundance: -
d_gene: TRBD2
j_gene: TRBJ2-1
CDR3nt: TGTGCCAGCAGCTTAGGGGGTAGCGGGAGACTTCGCGAGCAGTTCTTC
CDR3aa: CASSLGGSGRLREQFF

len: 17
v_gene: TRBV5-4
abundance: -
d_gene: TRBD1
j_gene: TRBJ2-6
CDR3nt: TGTGCCAGCACCCGTAGGGACAGGAGGTCCGGGGCCAACGTCCTGACTTTC
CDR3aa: CASTRRDRRSGANVLTF

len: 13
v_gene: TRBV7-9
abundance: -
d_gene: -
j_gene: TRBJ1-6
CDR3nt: TGTGCCAGCAGCTTGAAAGCCGAATCACCCCTCCACTTT
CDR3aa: CASSLKAESPLHF